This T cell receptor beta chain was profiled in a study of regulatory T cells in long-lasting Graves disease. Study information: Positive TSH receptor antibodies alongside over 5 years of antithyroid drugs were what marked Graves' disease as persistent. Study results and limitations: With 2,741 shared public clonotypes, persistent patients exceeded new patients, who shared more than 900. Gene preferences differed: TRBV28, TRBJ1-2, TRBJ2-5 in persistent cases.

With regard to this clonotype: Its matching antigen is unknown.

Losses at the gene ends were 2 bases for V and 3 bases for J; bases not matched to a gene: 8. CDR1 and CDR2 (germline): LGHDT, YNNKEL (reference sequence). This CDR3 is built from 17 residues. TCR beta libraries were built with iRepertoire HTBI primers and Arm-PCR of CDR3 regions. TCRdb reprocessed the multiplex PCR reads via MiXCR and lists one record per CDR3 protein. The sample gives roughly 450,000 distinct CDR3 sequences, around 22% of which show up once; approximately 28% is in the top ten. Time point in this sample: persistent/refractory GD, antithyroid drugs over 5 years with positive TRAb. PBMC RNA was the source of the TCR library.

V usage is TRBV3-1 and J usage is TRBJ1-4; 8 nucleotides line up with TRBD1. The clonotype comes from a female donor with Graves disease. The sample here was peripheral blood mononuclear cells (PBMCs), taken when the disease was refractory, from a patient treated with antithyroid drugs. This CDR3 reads CASSQWQGARSNEKLFF. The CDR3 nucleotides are TGTGCCAGCAGCCAATGGCAGGGGGCAAGGTCTAATGAAAAACTGTTTTTT. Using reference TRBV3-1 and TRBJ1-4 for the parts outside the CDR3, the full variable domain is DTAVSQTPKYLVTQMGNDKSIKCEQNLGHDTMYWYKQDSKKFLKIMFSYNNKELIINETVPNRFSPKSPDKAHLNLHINSLELGDSAVYFCASSQWQGARSNEKLFFGSGTQLSVL.